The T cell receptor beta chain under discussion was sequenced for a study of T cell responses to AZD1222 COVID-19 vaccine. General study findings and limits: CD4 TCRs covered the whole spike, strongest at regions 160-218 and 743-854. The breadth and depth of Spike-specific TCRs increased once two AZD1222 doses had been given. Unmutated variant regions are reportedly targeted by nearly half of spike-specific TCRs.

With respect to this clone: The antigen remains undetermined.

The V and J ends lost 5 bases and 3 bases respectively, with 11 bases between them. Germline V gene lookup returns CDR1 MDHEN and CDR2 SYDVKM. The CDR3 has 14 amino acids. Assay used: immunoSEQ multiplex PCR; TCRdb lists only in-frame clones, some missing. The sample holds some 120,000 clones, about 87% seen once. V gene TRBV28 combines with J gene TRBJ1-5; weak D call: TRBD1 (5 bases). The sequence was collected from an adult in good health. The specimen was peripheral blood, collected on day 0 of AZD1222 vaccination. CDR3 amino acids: CASSPGGVNQPQHF. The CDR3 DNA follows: TGTGCCAGCAGTCCGGGGGGGGTCAATCAGCCCCAGCATTTT. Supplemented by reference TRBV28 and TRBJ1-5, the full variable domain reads DVKVTQSSRYLVKRTGEKVFLECVQDMDHENMFWYRQDPGLGLRLIYFSYDVKMKEKGDIPEGYSVSREKKERFSLILESASTNQTSMYLCASSPGGVNQPQHFGDGTRLSIL.